This T cell receptor (beta chain) was sequenced during a study of tumor-infiltrating lymphocytes in localized non-small cell lung cancer. The wider study: Tumor tissue and non-adjacent uninvolved lung came from each patient. Study outcomes and limitations: Higher tumor T cell infiltration than in uninvolved lung was supported by TCRbeta sequencing.

This clone was observed a few times. The antigen is undetermined. The CDR3 has 15 residues. Germline CDR1 MNHEY, CDR2 SMNVEV (reference sequence). Trimming removed 5 bases from V and 2 bases from J; junction bases left unmatched: 8. Repertoires were generated with immunoSEQ multiplex PCR, while TCRdb's copy carries only in-frame clones and drops some. The data contain 12,000 or so clones, roughly 79% of them singletons. This sequence originates from a human donor with non-small cell lung cancer. The genes are TRBV27 and TRBJ2-7; 8 bases agree with TRBD2. The source material was lung tumor tissue. The CDR3 sequence: CASSPLTGLAYEQYF. As DNA, the CDR3 is TGTGCCAGCAGTCCACTGACGGGACTAGCCTACGAGCAGTACTTC.